Listed below are T cell receptor beta chains from one sample, sequenced in a study of CD8+ T cells in alopecia areata. Method: immunoSEQ multiplex PCR; TCRdb's copy keeps in-frame clones and lacks some. The sample has roughly 25,000 clones; under 60% are singletons. Sequenced input: NKG2D-high CD8+ T cells sorted from blood. The receptors originated from a human donor with alopecia areata. CDR3s leave out the opening cysteine and the closing phenylalanine or tryptophan. The D gene is left open where the match is weak.

j_gene,len,d_gene,v_gene,CDR3aa
TRBJ2-1,10,-,TRBV29-1,SAERADNEQF
TRBJ2-1,13,TRBD2,TRBV13,ASSPGTRIYNEQF
TRBJ2-7,12,-,TRBV7-9,ASSLARETYEQY
TRBJ1-2,11,-,TRBV7-9,ASSPVGRRGYT
TRBJ2-7,13,-,TRBV11-2,ASSLVVAASYEQY
TRBJ2-3,14,TRBD2,TRBV5-4,ASSVGLVRGTDTQY
TRBJ1-5,11,TRBD1,TRBV29-1,SVGTGAYQPQH
TRBJ2-1,16,TRBD2,TRBV13,ASSPARSGGSPYNEQF
TRBJ2-1,14,TRBD2,TRBV27,ASSLERGSSYNEQF
TRBJ2-1,11,-,TRBV13,ASSPGRGNEQF
TRBJ2-1,11,-,TRBV7-3,ASSLSGSNEQF
TRBJ2-5,12,TRBD1,TRBV28,ASSFETGGETQY
TRBJ2-1,15,TRBD2,TRBV4-1,ASSQKLAGSSYNEQF
TRBJ2-7,13,TRBD1,TRBV19,ASSHSGTGPYEQY
TRBJ2-7,13,TRBD2,TRBV7-8,ASTNQAGGLYEQY
TRBJ1-1,12,-,TRBV15,ATKETGDNTEAF
TRBJ2-5,12,-,TRBV2,ASPGSGFQETQY
TRBJ2-7,10,-,TRBV14,ASSQFHFEQY
TRBJ2-5,14,TRBD1,TRBV29-1,SAIPNWDRRQETQY
TRBJ2-1,13,TRBD1,TRBV7-9,ASSSGTGLADEQF
TRBJ2-5,10,-,TRBV11-2,ASSPGKETQY
TRBJ2-3,12,TRBD1,TRBV4-1,ASSQDRGTDTQY
TRBJ2-1,14,TRBD2,TRBV4-1,ASSQGPSGRAFEQF
TRBJ2-3,13,TRBD2,TRBV4-1,ASSLAGGRTDTQY
TRBJ1-2,11,-,TRBV28,ASSFFGFDGYT
TRBJ2-7,11,-,TRBV7-3,ASSFTTLSEQY
TRBJ2-1,12,TRBD2,TRBV5-4,ASSLGVAGGEQF
TRBJ1-5,10,-,TRBV6-5,ASSYLLGPQH
TRBJ1-4,14,TRBD1,TRBV7-9,ASSPGTGATNEKLF
TRBJ2-7,11,-,TRBV27,ASSSRLIHEQY
TRBJ2-7,17,TRBD1,TRBV27,ASSSSLIGRDRGFYEQY
TRBJ1-5,11,-,TRBV6-5,ASSVMGDQPQH
TRBJ2-7,13,-,TRBV28,ASSLPGTWDYEQY
TRBJ2-1,13,-,TRBV28,ASSLGDWNYNEQF
TRBJ2-4,8,TRBD1,TRBV28,ASYPGQQT
TRBJ2-3,11,-,TRBV5-1,ASSLASVGTQY
TRBJ2-1,10,-,TRBV28,ASSVSLDEQF
TRBJ1-2,10,-,TRBV13,ASSPIGLSST
TRBJ2-1,18,TRBD1,TRBV29-1,SVEEGIEGQGYWSYNEQF
TRBJ2-7,13,-,TRBV30,AWSDWDGLTYEQY
TRBJ2-3,12,-,TRBV27,ASSLSVPTDTQY
TRBJ2-7,12,TRBD1,TRBV29-1,SVGRGQGSYEQY